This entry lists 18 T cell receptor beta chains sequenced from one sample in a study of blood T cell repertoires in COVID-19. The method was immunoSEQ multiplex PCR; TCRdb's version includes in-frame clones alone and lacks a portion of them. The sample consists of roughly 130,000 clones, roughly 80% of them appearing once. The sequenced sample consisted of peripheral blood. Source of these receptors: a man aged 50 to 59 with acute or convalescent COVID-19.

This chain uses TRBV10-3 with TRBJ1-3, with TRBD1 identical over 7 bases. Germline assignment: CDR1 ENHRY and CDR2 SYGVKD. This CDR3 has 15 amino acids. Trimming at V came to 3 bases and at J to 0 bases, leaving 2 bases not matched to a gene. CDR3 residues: CAISEQGTSGNTIYF. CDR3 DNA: TGTGCCATCAGTGAACAGGGGACCTCTGGAAACACCATATATTTT.

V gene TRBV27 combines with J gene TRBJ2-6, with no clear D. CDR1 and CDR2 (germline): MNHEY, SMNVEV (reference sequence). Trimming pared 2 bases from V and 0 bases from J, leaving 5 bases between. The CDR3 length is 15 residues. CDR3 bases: TGTGCCAGCAGTTTACAATTCTCTGGGGCCAACGTCCTGACTTTC. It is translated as CASSLQFSGANVLTF.

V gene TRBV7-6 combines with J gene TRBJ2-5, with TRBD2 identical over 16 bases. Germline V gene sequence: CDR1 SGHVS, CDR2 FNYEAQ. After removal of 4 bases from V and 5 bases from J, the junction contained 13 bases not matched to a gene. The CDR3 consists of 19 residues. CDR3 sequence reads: CASSSGLAGGLNIPETQYF. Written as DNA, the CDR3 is TGTGCCAGCAGCTCGGGACTAGCGGGGGGGCTTAATATTCCGGAGACCCAGTACTTC.

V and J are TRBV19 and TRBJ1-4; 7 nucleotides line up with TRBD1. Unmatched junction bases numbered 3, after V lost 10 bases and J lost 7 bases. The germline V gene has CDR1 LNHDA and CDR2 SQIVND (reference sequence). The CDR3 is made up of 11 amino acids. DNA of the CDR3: TGTGCCACCCACAGGGGTGAAAAACTGTTTTTT. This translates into CATHRGEKLFF.

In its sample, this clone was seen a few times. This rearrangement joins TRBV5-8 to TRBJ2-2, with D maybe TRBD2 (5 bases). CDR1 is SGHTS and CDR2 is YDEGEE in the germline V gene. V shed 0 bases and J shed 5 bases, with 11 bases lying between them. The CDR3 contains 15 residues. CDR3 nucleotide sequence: TGTGCCAGCAGCTTGGAGGTACTAGGAACCGGGGAGCTGTTTTTT. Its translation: CASSLEVLGTGELFF.

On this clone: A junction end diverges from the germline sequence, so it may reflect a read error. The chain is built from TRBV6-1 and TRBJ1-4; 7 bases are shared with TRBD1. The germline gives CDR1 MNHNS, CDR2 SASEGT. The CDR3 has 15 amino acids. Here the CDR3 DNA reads TGTGCCAGCAGTAAAGCAGGGGGGGTTGAGGAAAAACTGTTTTTT. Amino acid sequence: CASSKAGGVEEKLFF.

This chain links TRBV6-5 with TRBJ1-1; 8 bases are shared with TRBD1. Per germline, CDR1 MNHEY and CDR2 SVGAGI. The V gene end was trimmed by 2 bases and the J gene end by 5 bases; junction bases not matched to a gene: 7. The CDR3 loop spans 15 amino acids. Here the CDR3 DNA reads TGTGCCAGCAGTTACGGCCAGGGGGCTTGGACTGAAGCTTTCTTT. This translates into CASSYGQGAWTEAFF.

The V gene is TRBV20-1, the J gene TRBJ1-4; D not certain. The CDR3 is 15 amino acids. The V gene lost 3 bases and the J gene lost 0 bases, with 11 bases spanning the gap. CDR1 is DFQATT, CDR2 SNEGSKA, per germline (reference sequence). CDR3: CSASRVGATNEKLFF. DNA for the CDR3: TGCAGTGCTAGTCGGGTCGGGGCAACTAATGAAAAACTGTTTTTT.

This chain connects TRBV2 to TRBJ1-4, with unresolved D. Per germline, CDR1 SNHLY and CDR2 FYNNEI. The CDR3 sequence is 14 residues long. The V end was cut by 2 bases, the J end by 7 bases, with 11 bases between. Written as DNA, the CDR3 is TGTGCCAGCAGTGAACATGCAGTTGTTGAAAAACTGTTTTTT. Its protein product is CASSEHAVVEKLFF.

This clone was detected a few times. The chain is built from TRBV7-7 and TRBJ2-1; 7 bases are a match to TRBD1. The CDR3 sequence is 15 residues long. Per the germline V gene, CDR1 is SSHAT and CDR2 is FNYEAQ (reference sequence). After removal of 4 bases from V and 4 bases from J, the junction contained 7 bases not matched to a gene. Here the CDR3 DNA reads TGTGCCAGCAGCTACGACACAGGGGTTTACAATGAGCAGTTCTTC. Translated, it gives CASSYDTGVYNEQFF.

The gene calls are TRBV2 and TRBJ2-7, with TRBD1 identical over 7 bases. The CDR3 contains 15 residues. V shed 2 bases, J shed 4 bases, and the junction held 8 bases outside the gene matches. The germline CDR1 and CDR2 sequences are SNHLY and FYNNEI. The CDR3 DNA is TGTGCCAGCAGTGAATCAGGGGGTAGCCAATACGAGCAGTACGTC. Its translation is CASSESGGSQYEQYV.

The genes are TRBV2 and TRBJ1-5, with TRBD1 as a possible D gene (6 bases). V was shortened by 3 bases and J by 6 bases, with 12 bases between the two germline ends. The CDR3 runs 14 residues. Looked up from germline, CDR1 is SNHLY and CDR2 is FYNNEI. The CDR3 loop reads CASSDTGQVQPQHF. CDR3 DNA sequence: TGTGCCAGCAGTGATACGGGACAAGTTCAGCCCCAGCATTTT.

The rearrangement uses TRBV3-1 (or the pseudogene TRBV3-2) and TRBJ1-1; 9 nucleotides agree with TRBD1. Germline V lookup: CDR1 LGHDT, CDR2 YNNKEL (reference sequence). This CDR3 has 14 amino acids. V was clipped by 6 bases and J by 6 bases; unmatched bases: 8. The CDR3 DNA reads TGTGCCAGCAGGGATACAGGGGGCGCGGCTGAAGCTTTCTTT. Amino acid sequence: CASRDTGGAAEAFF.

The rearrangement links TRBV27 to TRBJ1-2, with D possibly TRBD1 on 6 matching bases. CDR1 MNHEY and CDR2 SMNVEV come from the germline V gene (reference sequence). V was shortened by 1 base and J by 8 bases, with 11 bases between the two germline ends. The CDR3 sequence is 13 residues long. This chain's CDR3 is CASSLLGGDGYTF. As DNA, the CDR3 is TGTGCCAGCAGTTTATTAGGGGGGGACGGCTACACCTTC.

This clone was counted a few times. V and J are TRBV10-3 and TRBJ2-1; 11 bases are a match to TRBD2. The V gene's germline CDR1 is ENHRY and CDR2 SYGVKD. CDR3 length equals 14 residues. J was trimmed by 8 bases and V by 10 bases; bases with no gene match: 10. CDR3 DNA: TGTGCCACCAAAACTAGCGGGGGAAGGGATGAGCAGTTCTTC. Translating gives CATKTSGGRDEQFF.

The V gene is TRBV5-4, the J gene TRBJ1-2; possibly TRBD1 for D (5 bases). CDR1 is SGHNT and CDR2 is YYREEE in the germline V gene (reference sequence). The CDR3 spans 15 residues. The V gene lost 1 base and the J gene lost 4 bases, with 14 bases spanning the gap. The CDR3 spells CASSLRLGGAYGYTF. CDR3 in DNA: TGTGCCAGCAGCTTGCGGTTGGGGGGAGCCTATGGCTACACCTTC.

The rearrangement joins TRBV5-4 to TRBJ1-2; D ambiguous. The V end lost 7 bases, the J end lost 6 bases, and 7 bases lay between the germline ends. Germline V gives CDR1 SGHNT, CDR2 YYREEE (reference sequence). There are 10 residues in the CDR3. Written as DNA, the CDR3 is TGTGCCAGCGGAGATAATGGCTACACCTTC. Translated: CASGDNGYTF.

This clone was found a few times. The CDR3, as DNA: TGTGCCAGCAGTTGGCGGACAGGAGAAGCTTTCTTT. It codes for CASSWRTGEAFF. V usage is TRBV6-5 and J usage is TRBJ1-1; TRBD1 matches at 7 bases. The germline V gene has CDR1 MNHEY and CDR2 SVGAGI. Unmatched junction bases numbered 4, after V lost 4 bases and J lost 8 bases. CDR3 size: 12 residues.